The TCR beta chain described here comes from a study of T-cell reconstitution after alpha-beta-depleted transplantation in children. Study-wide findings and caveats: Surviving recipient cells, namely T cells and thymic progenitors, were the source of high day-60 TCRbeta diversity in some patients. Reportedly, roughly two months post-transplant, alpha-beta T cells arose from several hundred expanded graft clones. By one year post-transplant, T-cell counts and diversity largely arose from T cells that were newly produced.

This clonotype has more than one count but fewer than ten. Its antigen remains unidentified. V shed 3 bases and J shed 6 bases, with 12 bases lying between them. CDR1 DFQATT and CDR2 SNEGSKA come from the germline V gene (reference sequence). There are 13 residues in the CDR3. The TCRbeta library incorporated unique molecular identifiers. TCRdb re-analysed the PCR reads in MiXCR, keeping a single row per CDR3 protein. The sample includes hundreds of thousands of distinct CDR3 sequences, approximately 15% seen only once; the top ten take 5%. This clonotype was obtained from a male patient younger than 18 who had a stem cell transplant for acute lymphoblastic leukemia, so the T cells may come from the graft donor. This specimen consisted of PBMCs, mostly from graft donor cells, obtained 360 days after TCRalphabeta/CD19-depleted stem cell transplant. The V call is TRBV20-1, the J call TRBJ2-4, with D tentatively TRBD1 (7 bases). CDR3 loop: CSASSGGRNIQYF. The CDR3 region has the DNA TGCAGTGCTAGCTCAGGGGGGAGAAACATTCAGTACTTC.